This T cell receptor (beta chain) is drawn from a study of blood T cell repertoires in COVID-19. Study details: The cDNA or gDNA used as material had been derived from T cells, B-cell-depleted T cells, or PBMCs.

Participants, about 18 to 90 years old, spanned approximately 26 US areas. Assignments of participants to cohorts depended upon their own reported clinical history. Losses at the gene ends were 3 bases for V and 1 base for J; bases not matched to a gene: 8. The CDR3 consists of 18 residues. From germline, CDR1 is SGHDN and CDR2 FVKESK. Authors' processing steps: Quantification of nucleated cells was approximated via reference gene primer amplification. Clones were read by immunoSEQ multiplex PCR, and TCRdb kept only the in-frame ones, dropping some. V and J calls and clone size are those listed in that table; D and trimming were worked out from the DNA. The sample lists 490,000 or so clones, 80% to 90% occurring once.

This chain joins TRBV14 and TRBJ2-6; 8 nucleotides agree with TRBD2. The TCR originated in a woman aged 60-75 years who had recovered from COVID-19. The sequenced sample consisted of PBMCs or T cells enriched from blood (not recorded which). This CDR3 reads CASSQRRGVGSGANVLTF. DNA of the CDR3: TGTGCCAGCAGCCAGAGGCGGGGGGTAGGGTCTGGGGCCAACGTCCTGACTTTC. The variable domain in full, with the rest retrieved from reference TRBV14 and TRBJ2-6, is EAGVTQFPSHSVIEKGQTVTLRCDPISGHDNLYWYRRVMGKEIKFLLHFVKESKQDESGMPNNRFLAERTGGTYSTLKVQPAELEDSGVYFCASSQRRGVGSGANVLTFGAGSRLTVL.